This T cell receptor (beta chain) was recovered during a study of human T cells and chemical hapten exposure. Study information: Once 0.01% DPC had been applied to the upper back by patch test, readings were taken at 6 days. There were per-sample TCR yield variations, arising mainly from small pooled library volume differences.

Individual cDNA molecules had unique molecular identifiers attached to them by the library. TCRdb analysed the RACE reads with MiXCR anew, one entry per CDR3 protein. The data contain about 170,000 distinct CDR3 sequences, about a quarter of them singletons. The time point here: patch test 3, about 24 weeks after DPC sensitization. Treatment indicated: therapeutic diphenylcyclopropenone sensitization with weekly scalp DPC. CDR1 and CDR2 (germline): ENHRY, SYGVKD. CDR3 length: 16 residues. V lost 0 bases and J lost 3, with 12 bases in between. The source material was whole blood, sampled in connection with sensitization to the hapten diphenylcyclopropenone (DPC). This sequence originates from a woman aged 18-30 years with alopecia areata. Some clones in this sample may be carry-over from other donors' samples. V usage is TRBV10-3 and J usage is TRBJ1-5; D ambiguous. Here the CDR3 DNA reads TGTGCCATCAGTGAGTCAGCGGGAGAGATCAATCAGCCCCAGCATTTT. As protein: CAISESAGEINQPQHF.